The 31 T cell receptor beta chains below all came from one sample that was sequenced in a study of T cell responses to AZD1222 COVID-19 vaccine (dated by TCRdb to the early 2020s). Libraries came from the immunoSEQ multiplex PCR assay. The clones in this table, taken by TCRdb from immuneACCESS, are in-frame only. Not every clone is retained; where verified, under half of the shortfall comes from an unresolved V gene, and the cause of the rest is unknown. The sample contains about 120,000 clones, approximately 82% of them found a single time. The ten largest make up about 29% of the sample. The intended sense of this specimen's time point label: about 28 days (+/-7) after the second vaccine dose. Material: peripheral blood, obtained 28 days after the second AZD1222 dose. Receptors were obtained from an adult who received the AZD1222 COVID-19 vaccine.

The chain employs TRBV28 and TRBJ1-3; TRBD1 matches at 7 bases. This CDR3 spans 17 amino acids. Germline values: CDR1 MDHEN, CDR2 SYDVKM. Trimming cost V 2 bases and J 4 bases; bases outside gene matches: 11. CDR3 loop: CASSLVTGSLWGNTIYF. The DNA for the CDR3 is TGTGCCAGCAGTTTAGTGACAGGGTCTCTGTGGGGAAACACCATATATTTT.

The V and J genes are TRBV6-5 and TRBJ1-4; no reliable D call. This CDR3 has 14 amino acids. V lost 2 bases, J lost 4 bases, and 8 bases lay in between. Germline V gene sequence: CDR1 MNHEY, CDR2 SVGAGI. Here the CDR3 reads CASSYGESNEKLFF. CDR3 bases: TGTGCCAGCAGTTACGGAGAGAGTAATGAAAAACTGTTTTTT.

The count of this clone is one. CDR3 protein: CASSTDRKETQYF. In DNA, the CDR3 is TGCGCCAGCTCCACGGACAGGAAAGAGACCCAGTACTTC. The rearrangement uses TRBV5-1 and TRBJ2-5; 7 nucleotides agree with TRBD1. The V gene's germline CDR1 is SGHRS and CDR2 YFSETQ. The CDR3 totals 13 residues. V lost 7 bases to trimming and J lost 3 bases; unmatched junction nucleotides: 6.

A single count supports this clone. V usage is TRBV11-3 and J usage is TRBJ2-7; D gene unclear. The CDR3 consists of 11 residues. V was trimmed by 4 bases and J by 10 bases, leaving 11 bases between them. The germline V gene encodes CDR1 SGHNT and CDR2 YENEEA. The DNA for the CDR3 is TGTGCCAGCAGCTCCCACGGACCTCAGTACTTC. This gives the protein CASSSHGPQYF.

The chain couples TRBV6-2 or TRBV6-3 to TRBJ2-2; the D gene is possibly TRBD2 (6 bases). The CDR3 runs to 16 residues. The V gene lost 6 bases and the J gene lost 8 bases, with 22 bases spanning the gap. Germline-derived CDR1 and CDR2 are MNHEY and SVGEGT. The CDR3 coding sequence is TGTGCCAGCAGCCCCCCCAACACCGGGGGAAGAGGGGAGCTGTTTTTT. Its translation is CASSPPNTGGRGELFF.

The CDR3 coding sequence is TGTGCCAGCAGCTCTCGGAAGGGGACGCATATAGCCACTGAAGCTTTCTTT. Residues: CASSSRKGTHIATEAFF. The genes are TRBV13 and TRBJ1-1; a weak D match, TRBD1 (5 bases). The V end was cut by 4 bases, the J end by 4 bases, with 22 bases between. The CDR3 is 17 amino acids. Germline lookup yields CDR1 PRHDT and CDR2 FYEKMQ (reference sequence). The entire variable domain, with the rest obtained from reference TRBV13 and TRBJ1-1, is as follows: AAGVIQSPRHLIKEKRETATLKCYPIPRHDTVYWYQQGPGQDPQFLISFYEKMQSDKGSIPDRFSAQQFSDYHSELNMSSLELGDSALYFCASSSRKGTHIATEAFFGQGTRLTVV.

In its sample, this clone was seen many times. The chain carries TRBV2 and TRBJ1-6, with D possibly TRBD1 on 5 matching bases. V lost 4 bases to trimming and J lost 8 bases, with 15 bases between them. The CDR3 contains 15 residues. The V gene's germline CDR1 is SNHLY and CDR2 FYNNEI. CDR3 protein: CASSVERGRDSPLHF. In DNA form, the CDR3 reads TGTGCCAGCAGTGTCGAAAGGGGAAGGGATTCACCCCTCCACTTT.

This clone was counted once. The chain joins TRBV11-2 to TRBJ1-1, with unresolved D. Germline CDR1 is SGHAT and CDR2 is FQNNGV. With 3 bases removed from V and 1 base from J, the gap between germline ends came to 6 bases. The CDR3 sequence is 13 residues long. CDR3 nucleotides: TGTGCCAGCAGCTTTTTAAGGAACACTGAAGCTTTCTTT. Translated: CASSFLRNTEAFF.

This clone has just a few counts. The chain has TRBV11-3 and TRBJ1-1, with 10 bases aligning to TRBD1. CDR3 length: 14 amino acids. The V gene's germline CDR1 is SGHNT and CDR2 YENEEA. J was trimmed by 5 bases and V by 5 bases; bases with no gene match: 5. The CDR3 loop is CASSPPGQGTEAFF. In DNA, the CDR3 is TGTGCCAGCAGCCCACCGGGACAGGGGACTGAAGCTTTCTTT.

This clone was detected only once. The chain has TRBV5-6 and TRBJ2-1; 8 bases align to TRBD1. The CDR3 contains 14 residues. V was pared by 7 bases and J by 2 bases, with 5 bases of the junction left unmatched. Germline V lookup: CDR1 SGHDT, CDR2 YYEEEE. The CDR3 loop is CASGTGGTYNEQFF. The CDR3 nucleotides read TGTGCCAGCGGTACAGGGGGAACCTACAATGAGCAGTTCTTC.

This clone was found a few times. This CDR3 is CAITGGQGYGYTF. The CDR3 region has the DNA TGTGCCATCACAGGTGGACAGGGATATGGCTACACCTTC. The chain joins TRBV10-3 to TRBJ1-2; 8 nucleotides line up with TRBD1. Germline CDR1 and CDR2: ENHRY and SYGVKD. V lost 7 bases to trimming and J lost 5 bases; unmatched junction nucleotides: 6. The CDR3 contains 13 residues.

J is TRBJ1-5 and V is TRBV28; D is possibly TRBD1 (6 bases). The length of the CDR3 is 19 residues. The V gene's germline CDR1 is MDHEN and CDR2 SYDVKM. Between the trimmed V and J ends, which lost 5 bases and 0 bases, there was a span of 23 bases. The CDR3 DNA reads TGTGCCAGCAGTCCTCTTCCGAAAACAGGGCTCTATAGCAATCAGCCCCAGCATTTT. Protein sequence: CASSPLPKTGLYSNQPQHF.

This clone was seen only a few times. The chain is built from TRBV19 and TRBJ1-5; D is undetermined. V was shortened by 3 bases and J by 2 bases, with 11 bases between the two germline ends. CDR3 size: 15 residues. Germline values: CDR1 LNHDA, CDR2 SQIVND (reference sequence). CDR3 coding DNA: TGTGCCAGTAGTATTGAGGGCTACGGCAATCAGCCCCAGCATTTT. This encodes CASSIEGYGNQPQHF.

The chain has TRBV19 and TRBJ1-5; TRBD1 matches at 11 bases. The V and J ends lost 5 bases and 1 base, in that order; junction bases with no gene match: 10. The CDR3 is 18 amino acids. Per the germline V gene, CDR1 is LNHDA and CDR2 is SQIVND (reference sequence). CDR3 amino acids: CASSPPGQGGVSNQPQHF. The CDR3 DNA sequence: TGTGCCAGTAGTCCTCCGGGACAGGGGGGGGTCAGCAATCAGCCCCAGCATTTT.

This clone has just one count. CDR3 sequence reads: CASSLYDAGVSGNTIYF. DNA for the CDR3: TGTGCCAGCAGCTTATATGACGCAGGCGTCTCTGGAAACACCATATATTTT. The rearrangement joins TRBV7-2 to TRBJ1-3; D remains unclear. This CDR3 has 17 residues. CDR1 is SGHTA and CDR2 is FQGNSA in the germline V gene. V was shortened by 2 bases and J by 0 bases, with 14 bases between the two germline ends. Based on the CDR3 plus reference TRBV7-2 and TRBJ1-3, the full variable domain is GAGVSQSPSNKVTEKGKDVELRCDPISGHTALYWYRQSLGQGLEFLIYFQGNSAPDKSGLPSDRFSAERTGGSVSTLTIQRTQQEDSAVYLCASSLYDAGVSGNTIYFGEGSWLTVV.

This rearrangement joins TRBV3-1 (or the pseudogene TRBV3-2) to TRBJ1-2; weak D call: TRBD1 (5 bases). The CDR3 sequence is 14 residues long. Germline loops: CDR1 LGHDT, CDR2 YNNKEL (reference sequence). The V and J ends lost 5 bases and 2 bases respectively, with 12 bases between them. CDR3 nucleotides: TGTGCCAGCAGCACCCCGACAGCGAACTATGGCTACACCTTC. Amino acid sequence: CASSTPTANYGYTF.

This clone was counted between two and nine times. J is TRBJ2-7 and V is TRBV2; 8 bases align to TRBD1. The CDR3 length is 15 residues. CDR1 and CDR2 from the germline V gene are SNHLY and FYNNEI. Germline trimming cut 7 bases from V and 3 bases from J; bases unmatched to any gene: 11. DNA of the CDR3: TGTGCCAGCACTCTACAGGGGGACCTAAACTACGAGCAGTACTTC. Residues: CASTLQGDLNYEQYF.

The chain combines TRBV28 with TRBJ1-1; D may be TRBD1 (5 bases). The V gene lost 7 bases and the J gene lost 5 bases, with 20 bases spanning the gap. Germline loops: CDR1 MDHEN, CDR2 SYDVKM. CDR3 length: 15 amino acids. DNA for the CDR3: TGTGCCAGCACCCGAAGGGGTGGGCTGAGGACTGAAGCTTTCTTT. Its protein product is CASTRRGGLRTEAFF.

The CDR3 here is CASSEGRQTF. CDR3 in DNA: TGTGCCAGCAGTGAGGGTCGCCAGACCTTC. The rearrangement links TRBV11-2 to TRBJ1-2, with D uncertain. Germline V lookup: CDR1 SGHAT, CDR2 FQNNGV. The length of the CDR3 is 10 residues. V lost 6 bases and J lost 14, with 13 bases in between.

V and J are TRBV9 and TRBJ1-3; D gene ambiguous. V was cut by 0 bases and J by 0 bases, with 10 bases left in between. This CDR3 is built from 16 residues. Germline V lookup: CDR1 SGDLS, CDR2 YYNGEE. CDR3 sequence (DNA): TGTGCCAGCAGCGTAGACGTGGGGAGCTCTGGAAACACCATATATTTT. Translating it yields CASSVDVGSSGNTIYF.

The chain recombines TRBV10-3 with TRBJ2-3; D might be TRBD1 or TRBD2, each matching 5 bases. Germline assignment: CDR1 ENHRY and CDR2 SYGVKD. With 3 bases removed from V and 4 bases from J, the gap between germline ends came to 23 bases. The CDR3 length is 18 residues. CDR3 in amino acids: CAISDRGREKFGADTQYF. The CDR3 DNA reads as TGTGCCATCAGTGATCGGGGCAGGGAAAAATTTGGGGCAGATACGCAGTATTTT.

The CDR3 region has the DNA TGTGCCACCAGCGAACCCTTGGAGAGTAACTATGGCTACACCTTC. Translating it yields CATSEPLESNYGYTF. The rearrangement joins TRBV15 to TRBJ1-2, with D hard to call. V was clipped by 5 bases and J by 1 base, with 14 bases between them. This CDR3 spans 15 amino acids. Germline V gives CDR1 LNHNV, CDR2 YYDKDF (reference sequence). Based on the CDR3 plus reference TRBV15 and TRBJ1-2, the full variable domain is DAMVIQNPRYQVTQFGKPVTLSCSQTLNHNVMYWYQQKSSQAPKLLFHYYDKDFNNEADTPDNFQSRRPNTSFCFLDIRSPGLGDTAMYLCATSEPLESNYGYTFGSGTRLTVV.

This CDR3 is CASSSRDRAGELFF. The CDR3 DNA follows: TGTGCCAGCAGTTCACGGGACCGCGCCGGGGAGCTGTTTTTT. The rearrangement links TRBV6-5 to TRBJ2-2; D tentatively reads TRBD1 or TRBD2 (5 bases each). The CDR3 loop spans 14 amino acids. Germline V gives CDR1 MNHEY, CDR2 SVGAGI. Deletions cut 4 bases from V and 6 bases from J, with 12 bases between.

The chain combines TRBV3-1 (or the pseudogene TRBV3-2) with TRBJ1-1; 11 bases are shared with TRBD1. The V and J ends lost 4 bases and 5 bases, in that order; junction bases with no gene match: 9. Germline CDR1 LGHDT, CDR2 YNNKEL (reference sequence). This CDR3 comprises 16 residues. The CDR3 sequence: CASSLPGTGGWTEAFF. The DNA of the CDR3 is TGTGCCAGCAGCCTTCCCGGGACAGGGGGTTGGACTGAAGCTTTCTTT.

The CDR3 here is CASSVGSANYGYTF. CDR3 in DNA: TGTGCCAGCAGCGTAGGTTCAGCTAACTATGGCTACACCTTC. The V gene is TRBV9, the J gene TRBJ1-2; D gene ambiguous. Germline CDR1 is SGDLS and CDR2 is YYNGEE. This CDR3 is 14 amino acids long. Trimming removed 0 bases at V and 0 bases at J, with 6 bases between.

This rearrangement joins TRBV28 to TRBJ2-7; D is uncertain. Germline V gene data show CDR1 as MDHEN and CDR2 as SYDVKM. V gave up 5 bases and J gave up 2 bases, with 19 bases separating them. The CDR3 is 16 amino acids. CDR3 bases: TGTGCCAGCAGTGCCCTCTCAATTCAGGTAACCTACGAGCAGTACTTC. Its translation is CASSALSIQVTYEQYF.

The chain employs TRBV5-5 and TRBJ2-6; 7 bases fit TRBD1. The CDR3 consists of 18 residues. J lost 0 bases, V lost 1 base, and 7 bases had no gene match. Germline V gene sequence: CDR1 SGHKS, CDR2 YYEKEE (reference sequence). CDR3 sequence reads: CASSLSGQSGSGANVLTF. For the CDR3, the DNA is TGTGCCAGCAGCTTGTCGGGACAGTCGGGCTCTGGGGCCAACGTCCTGACTTTC.

V usage is TRBV6-5 and J usage is TRBJ1-3, with D unclear. V lost 7 bases to trimming and J lost 2 bases, with 12 bases between them. This CDR3 is 14 amino acids long. Germline V lookup: CDR1 MNHEY, CDR2 SVGAGI. The CDR3 DNA sequence: TGTGCCAGCACCGGCGGACTACCTGGAAACACCATATATTTT. It yields the protein CASTGGLPGNTIYF.

Notes on this clone: This sample includes further DNA sequences coding for the same CDR3. The genes are TRBV9 and TRBJ2-7, with 7 bases aligning to TRBD1. Germline CDR1 SGDLS, CDR2 YYNGEE. The trim removed 1 base at V and 2 bases at J, leaving 6 bases unmatched. The CDR3 consists of 15 residues. The CDR3 spells CASSVTRDSPYEQYF. The CDR3 DNA sequence: TGTGCCAGCAGCGTAACGAGGGACAGTCCCTACGAGCAGTACTTC. The full variable domain, in which reference TRBV9 and TRBJ2-7 provide the parts outside the CDR3, is DSGVTQTPKHLITATGQRVTLRCSPRSGDLSVYWYQQSLDQGLQFLIQYYNGEERAKGNILERFSAQQFPDLHSELNLSSLELGDSALYFCASSVTRDSPYEQYFGPGTRLTVT.

This clone was detected only once. This chain joins TRBV10-3 and TRBJ1-2; 11 bases map to TRBD1. This CDR3 has 13 residues. V dropped 5 bases and J dropped 8; count of bases not matched to a gene: 4. The germline V gene encodes CDR1 ENHRY and CDR2 SYGVKD. The CDR3 loop is CAISHGTGGGYTF. Written as DNA, the CDR3 is TGTGCCATCAGTCACGGGACAGGGGGAGGCTACACCTTC.

The chain combines TRBV11-3 with TRBJ2-3; D is uncertain. Germline V gene lookup returns CDR1 SGHNT and CDR2 YENEEA. There are 14 residues in the CDR3. V lost 5 bases and J 4 bases, leaving 13 bases between the germline ends. The CDR3 DNA reads as TGTGCCAGCAGCAACGATGGTAACGCAGATACGCAGTATTTT. This gives the protein CASSNDGNADTQYF.